This entry lists 5 T cell receptor beta chains sequenced from one sample in a study of control samples from healthy donors and cancer patients. The assay was immunoSEQ multiplex PCR, and TCRdb's table has in-frame clones only and misses some. The sample includes over 150,000 clones, approximately 94% seen only once; the top ten take around 1.5%. The sample consisted of blood. The receptor set was obtained from a woman aged 18-35 years in good health.

V is TRBV4-3 and J is TRBJ2-7; D perhaps matches TRBD1 (6 bases). CDR3 length: 13 amino acids. CDR1 is LGHNA and CDR2 is YSLEER in the germline V gene. Between the trimmed V and J ends, which lost 1 base and 6 bases, there was a span of 10 bases. In DNA, the CDR3 is TGCGCCAGCAGCCAAGTGCTCAGGGGCGAGCAGTACTTC. It encodes CASSQVLRGEQYF.

This chain connects TRBV20-1 to TRBJ1-2, with 9 bases that match TRBD1. CDR3 length: 14 residues. V shed 3 bases and J 4 bases; nucleotides not matched to a gene: 6. The germline V gene has CDR1 DFQATT and CDR2 SNEGSKA (reference sequence). As DNA, the CDR3 is TGCAGTGCTAGTGGGGACAGGGCGGCCTATGGCTACACCTTC. This gives the protein CSASGDRAAYGYTF.

The chain combines TRBV12-3 or TRBV12-4 with TRBJ1-4; D is undetermined. V dropped 5 bases and J dropped 4 bases, with 8 bases sitting between them. The CDR3 covers 13 residues. In nucleotides, the CDR3 is TGTGCCAGCAGTGACGGAAGTAATGAAAAACTGTTTTTT. Translation gives CASSDGSNEKLFF.

The chain joins TRBV11-3 to TRBJ2-3; 11 bases line up with TRBD2. CDR1 is SGHNT and CDR2 is YENEEA in the germline V gene. Germline trimming cut 3 bases from V and 2 bases from J; bases unmatched to any gene: 1. This CDR3 has 15 residues. The CDR3 nucleotides read TGTGCCAGCAGCTTGACTAGCGGGGCCACAGATACGCAGTATTTT. This sequence encodes CASSLTSGATDTQYF.

The CDR3: CASSFDLAGEKLFF. The CDR3 DNA follows: TGTGCCAGCAGCTTCGATCTGGCTGGCGAAAAACTGTTTTTT. This sequence joins TRBV7-2 and TRBJ1-4; D remains ambiguous. CDR1 and CDR2 (germline): SGHTA, FQGNSA. With 3 bases removed from V and 8 bases from J, the gap between germline ends came to 13 bases. The CDR3 totals 14 residues.